This entry lists 32 T cell receptor beta chains sequenced from one sample in a study of T cell responses to AZD1222 COVID-19 vaccine. TCRdb's table, derived via immunoSEQ multiplex PCR, lists solely in-frame clones and lacks some. The sample includes some 120,000 clones, around 89% of them seen just once. The source material was peripheral blood, sampled on day 0 of MenACWY control vaccination. These receptors were obtained from an adult in good health.

V and J are TRBV30 and TRBJ1-1; 8 bases align to TRBD1. CDR1 and CDR2 from the germline V gene are GTSNPN and SVGIG (reference sequence). V was clipped by 4 bases and J by 4 bases; unmatched bases: 8. This CDR3 region has 14 residues. The CDR3 sequence: CAWIQGAGITEAFF. The CDR3 nucleotides read TGTGCCTGGATCCAGGGGGCAGGGATCACTGAAGCTTTCTTT.

The chain has TRBV19 and TRBJ2-1; TRBD2 might be the D (6 bases). The length of the CDR3 is 15 residues. Trimming took 3 bases from V and 6 from J, leaving 15 bases between them. Germline CDR1 and CDR2: LNHDA and SQIVND (reference sequence). In DNA form, the CDR3 reads TGTGCCAGTAGTATGGCCGGGGGTGGAATCAATGAGCAGTTCTTC. It specifies CASSMAGGGINEQFF.

The chain combines TRBV6-5 with TRBJ2-7; D perhaps matches TRBD2 (5 bases). Looked up from germline, CDR1 is MNHEY and CDR2 is SVGAGI. There are 15 residues in the CDR3. V was cut by 0 bases and J by 2 bases, with 11 bases left in between. The CDR3 DNA follows: TGTGCCAGCAGTTACTCGGGCGGGTCAACCTACGAGCAGTACTTC. It encodes CASSYSGGSTYEQYF.

The chain employs TRBV6-1 and TRBJ1-5; 9 bases map to TRBD1. Germline trimming cut 4 bases from V and 3 bases from J; bases unmatched to any gene: 10. This CDR3 is 17 amino acids long. Germline lookup yields CDR1 MNHNS and CDR2 SASEGT. This chain's CDR3 is CASSGSLGQGPNQPQHF. As DNA, the CDR3 is TGTGCCAGCAGTGGTTCCCTAGGACAGGGGCCCAATCAGCCCCAGCATTTT.

The chain carries TRBV5-1 and TRBJ1-5; D remains ambiguous. V was trimmed by 2 bases and J by 5 bases, leaving 14 bases between them. This CDR3 has 15 amino acids. Germline V gene sequence: CDR1 SGHRS, CDR2 YFSETQ. CDR3 nucleotides: TGCGCCAGCAGCTTAGGAACTGGAACAGATCAGCCCCAGCATTTT. Translated, it gives CASSLGTGTDQPQHF.

The chain carries TRBV19 and TRBJ2-7, with D unresolved. The ends were cut back, 3 bases at V and 0 bases at J, with 9 bases in the middle. This CDR3 contains 14 residues. CDR1 LNHDA and CDR2 SQIVND come from the germline V gene (reference sequence). CDR3 DNA sequence: TGTGCCAGTAGTATTTCGGGCTACTCCTACGAGCAGTACTTC. Translating gives CASSISGYSYEQYF.

J is TRBJ1-5 and V is TRBV2; the match to TRBD1 covers 9 bases. Trimming cost V 6 bases and J 8 bases; bases outside gene matches: 11. CDR1 is SNHLY, CDR2 FYNNEI, per germline. The CDR3 consists of 15 residues. CDR3 bases: TGTGCCAGCAGCCCCTGGACAGGGGCTTCGGAGCCCCAGCATTTT. It translates to CASSPWTGASEPQHF.

The chain combines TRBV19 with TRBJ2-1; tentative D call: TRBD2 (5 bases). The CDR3 has 15 residues. V lost 4 bases, J lost 5 bases, and 15 bases lay in between. CDR1 and CDR2 from the germline V gene are LNHDA and SQIVND (reference sequence). In DNA, the CDR3 is TGTGCCAGTAGTACCACACTTACTAGTAACAATGAGCAGTTCTTC. Protein sequence: CASSTTLTSNNEQFF.

This chain connects TRBV12-3 or TRBV12-4 to TRBJ2-1; D assignment may be TRBD1 or TRBD2 (5 bases each). The CDR3 runs to 13 residues. V lost 10 bases, J lost 14 bases, and 24 bases lay in between. The CDR3 is CAIEENGAPLKFF. The CDR3 DNA sequence: TGTGCCATAGAAGAAAACGGGGCCCCCCTTAAGTTCTTC.

The V gene is TRBV12-3 or TRBV12-4, the J gene TRBJ2-5; the D is unclear. This CDR3 has 13 residues. V was cut by 3 bases and J by 5 bases, with 10 bases left in between. The chain's CDR3 is CASSFGGSETQYF. CDR3 nucleotide sequence: TGTGCCAGCAGTTTCGGCGGTTCCGAGACCCAGTACTTC.

Only a few counts were recorded for this clone. V and J are TRBV18 and TRBJ2-7, with D uncertain. The CDR3 is 13 residues long. V lost 2 bases, J lost 1 base, and 6 bases lay in between. Germline V gene lookup returns CDR1 KGHSH and CDR2 LQKENI. The CDR3 is CASSPTTSYEQYF. CDR3 nucleotides: TGTGCCAGCTCACCAACTACTTCCTACGAGCAGTACTTC.

J is TRBJ2-1 and V is TRBV19, with 9 bases aligning to TRBD1. Germline CDR1 is LNHDA and CDR2 is SQIVND (reference sequence). The CDR3 length is 13 residues. V gave up 10 bases and J gave up 7 bases; unmatched junction bases: 8. For the CDR3, the DNA is TGTGCCACCCCGGACAGGGGCGGGAATGAGCAGTTCTTC. The encoded protein is CATPDRGGNEQFF.

This chain connects TRBV3-1 (or the pseudogene TRBV3-2) to TRBJ2-7; TRBD2 agrees at 7 bases. CDR1 is LGHDT, CDR2 YNNKEL, per germline (reference sequence). V trimming: 4 bases; J trimming: 3 bases; junction bases outside the gene matches: 15. This CDR3 spans 17 amino acids. CDR3 in DNA: TGTGCCAGCAGCCGCGGGGCCCGCGGGAGTGGGAGCTACGAGCAGTACTTC. Protein: CASSRGARGSGSYEQYF.

The chain employs TRBV12-3 or TRBV12-4 and TRBJ1-2; TRBD1 is a possible D gene (5 bases). V lost 6 bases to trimming and J lost 2 bases, with 10 bases between them. The CDR3 extends over 13 amino acids. CDR3 nucleotides: TGTGCCAGCAGCCCACAGGCAAACTATGGCTACACCTTC. It is translated as CASSPQANYGYTF.

V is TRBV9 and J is TRBJ2-2; a weak D match, TRBD2 (6 bases). In germline, CDR1 is SGDLS, CDR2 YYNGEE. The CDR3 loop spans 15 amino acids. V dropped 2 bases and J dropped 3 bases, with 11 bases sitting between them. The CDR3, as DNA: TGTGCCAGCAGCGTGGACGGAGGGCACACCGGGGAGCTGTTTTTT. It specifies CASSVDGGHTGELFF.

J is TRBJ1-2 and V is TRBV11-2; a possible D gene is TRBD1 (5 bases). CDR3 length equals 16 residues. Trimming cost V 7 bases and J 8 bases, with 26 bases left between them. Per germline, CDR1 SGHAT and CDR2 FQNNGV. Here the CDR3 reads CASTPGFVPLEEGYTF. CDR3 coding DNA: TGTGCCAGCACCCCAGGGTTCGTCCCTCTAGAGGAGGGCTACACCTTC.

The J gene is TRBJ2-2, the V gene TRBV4-2; 9 nucleotides agree with TRBD2. J lost 5 bases, V lost 0 bases, and 4 bases had no gene match. From germline, CDR1 is LGHNA and CDR2 YNFKEQ. The length of the CDR3 is 16 residues. The CDR3 nucleotides are TGTGCCAGCAGCCAAGAAAGAGCGGGAGGAACCGGGGAGCTGTTTTTT. This codes for CASSQERAGGTGELFF.

The rearrangement joins TRBV9 to TRBJ2-6; D may be TRBD1 (6 bases). Germline values: CDR1 SGDLS, CDR2 YYNGEE. The CDR3 covers 12 residues. V was pared by 5 bases and J by 11 bases, with 11 bases between. As DNA, the CDR3 is TGTGCCAGCAGTACAGGGTTGTACGTCCTGACTTTC. It translates to CASSTGLYVLTF.

This chain joins TRBV6-2 or TRBV6-3 and TRBJ1-3; TRBD1 is a possible D gene (5 bases). Germline loops: CDR1 MNHEY, CDR2 SVGEGT. The CDR3 totals 16 residues. Trimming removed 5 bases from V and 0 bases from J, with 14 bases in between. In DNA, the CDR3 is TGTGCCAGCAGTACCCGGACACCCTCCTCTGGAAACACCATATATTTT. Translating it yields CASSTRTPSSGNTIYF.

The J gene is TRBJ2-5, the V gene TRBV24-1, with D perhaps TRBD1 (6 bases). Trimming removed 4 bases from V and 2 bases from J, with 16 bases in between. Germline V gene data show CDR1 as KGHDR and CDR2 as SFDVKD. The CDR3 is 16 amino acids. The CDR3 DNA follows: TGTGCCACCAGTGAACGTAGGACAGAGCGACAAGAGACCCAGTACTTC. Amino acid sequence: CATSERRTERQETQYF.

The chain recombines TRBV30 with TRBJ1-4; unclear D gene. The CDR3 contains 13 residues. The V end lost 4 bases, the J end lost 3 bases, and 9 bases lay between the germline ends. CDR1 is GTSNPN, CDR2 SVGIG, per germline (reference sequence). CDR3 sequence reads: CAWMRQSNEKLFF. In DNA, the CDR3 is TGTGCCTGGATGAGGCAGTCTAATGAAAAACTGTTTTTT.

V is TRBV5-4 and J is TRBJ2-3; TRBD1 is a possible D gene (6 bases). The CDR3 is made up of 15 amino acids. Trimming stripped 1 base from V and 0 bases from J, with 9 bases between. The germline V gene encodes CDR1 SGHNT and CDR2 YYREEE (reference sequence). The CDR3: CASSLPGASTDTQYF. The CDR3 coding sequence is TGTGCCAGCAGCTTGCCAGGGGCGAGCACAGATACGCAGTATTTT.

V is TRBV12-3 or TRBV12-4 and J is TRBJ2-3; D ambiguous. With 3 bases removed from V and 2 bases from J, the gap between germline ends came to 6 bases. CDR3 length: 13 amino acids. The chain's CDR3 is CASSFPPTDTQYF. The DNA for the CDR3 is TGTGCCAGCAGTTTCCCCCCCACAGATACGCAGTATTTT.

A note on this clone: The junction departs from germline at one end; a sequencing error may be responsible. J is TRBJ2-7 and V is TRBV4-3; maybe TRBD2 (5 bases). Germline V CDR1 and CDR2: LGHNA, YSLEER. The CDR3 runs to 15 residues. This CDR3 reads CASSQDRDMAYERYF. The CDR3 DNA reads TGCGCCAGCAGCCAAGACCGGGATATGGCCTACGAGCGGTACTTC.

The V gene is TRBV4-3, the J gene TRBJ1-2, with unresolved D. V was cut by 0 bases and J by 2 bases, with 7 bases left in between. This CDR3 comprises 14 residues. Looked up from germline, CDR1 is LGHNA and CDR2 is YSLEER. The CDR3 DNA reads as TGCGCCAGCAGCCAAGATCGACAAAACTATGGCTACACCTTC. Translated, it gives CASSQDRQNYGYTF.

This chain uses TRBV5-5 with TRBJ1-5, with D unclear. CDR1 is SGHKS, CDR2 YYEKEE, per germline (reference sequence). The CDR3 totals 16 residues. Trimming took off 2 bases at V and 3 bases at J, with 15 bases between the two ends. CDR3 in DNA: TGTGCCAGCAGCTTAAAGGCCCCCGGCCCCAATCAGCCCCAGCATTTT. It encodes CASSLKAPGPNQPQHF.

This clone appeared a few times. The J gene is TRBJ1-2, the V gene TRBV15; TRBD1 matches 8 bases. Per the germline V gene, CDR1 is LNHNV and CDR2 is YYDKDF (reference sequence). Trimming removed 8 bases from V and 7 bases from J; junction bases left unmatched: 9. The CDR3 extends over 13 amino acids. CDR3 bases: TGTGCCACCGGGTCCAGGACAGGGTCTGGCTACACCTTC. It codes for CATGSRTGSGYTF.

This chain links TRBV5-1 with TRBJ1-2; maybe TRBD1 (5 bases). V gave up 4 bases and J gave up 8 bases, with 15 bases separating them. CDR1 is SGHRS, CDR2 YFSETQ, per germline. The CDR3 contains 13 residues. CDR3 DNA: TGCGCCAGCAGCCCAGGGAGGGGAGAAGGCTACACCTTC. It translates to CASSPGRGEGYTF.

In its sample, this clone was seen once. The chain uses TRBV29-1 and TRBJ2-1, with D hard to call. The CDR3 totals 8 residues. V lost 4 bases and J lost 12, with 4 bases in between. Germline lookup yields CDR1 SQVTM and CDR2 ANQGSEA. Here the CDR3 DNA reads TGCAGCGTTGCTGGGCAGTTCTTC. It translates to CSVAGQFF.

This clone turned up a few times. The chain combines TRBV3-1 (or the pseudogene TRBV3-2) with TRBJ2-7; 7 nucleotides line up with TRBD2. J lost 9 bases, V lost 4 bases, and 21 bases had no gene match. CDR3 length: 17 residues. Germline V CDR1 and CDR2: LGHDT, YNNKEL (reference sequence). The CDR3 DNA sequence: TGTGCCAGCAGCCCTAATAGGTTCCGGGACTACCCGTCGCGGCAGTACTTC. This translates into CASSPNRFRDYPSRQYF.

This chain uses TRBV3-1 (or the pseudogene TRBV3-2) with TRBJ1-2; 7 nucleotides match TRBD1. The CDR3 runs to 13 residues. Unmatched junction bases numbered 3, after V lost 4 bases and J lost 4 bases. The germline V gene encodes CDR1 LGHDT and CDR2 YNNKEL (reference sequence). CDR3 sequence reads: CASSLQGPYGYTF. The CDR3 nucleotides read TGTGCCAGCAGCCTACAGGGGCCCTATGGCTACACCTTC.

V usage is TRBV6-6 and J usage is TRBJ1-5; TRBD1 matches at 8 bases. Germline CDR1 is MNHNY and CDR2 is SVGAGI (reference sequence). V dropped 5 bases and J dropped 9; count of bases not matched to a gene: 12. CDR3 length equals 15 residues. CDR3 nucleotide sequence: TGTGCCAGCAGTGCCTCTGACAGGGGCGGTAGGCCCCAGCATTTT. Protein: CASSASDRGGRPQHF.